This T cell receptor (beta chain) comes out of a study of T-cell reconstitution after alpha-beta-depleted transplantation in children. There are many counts of this clonotype. Unique molecular identifiers were incorporated into the prepared TCRbeta library. TCRdb itself ran the PCR reads through MiXCR, one entry per CDR3 protein. The sample holds about 22,000 distinct CDR3 sequences, approximately 10% seen once. The CDR3 sequence is 16 residues long. Germline V lookup: CDR1 SQVTM, CDR2 ANQGSEA. Trimming took 6 bases from V and 2 from J, leaving 22 bases between them. The chain combines TRBV29-1 with TRBJ1-2; D is unresolved. The sample in question was PBMCs from the stem cell graft donor, obtained from the stem cell graft. This receptor was taken from a human donor who donated a stem cell graft to a child with chronic granulomatous disease. The DNA for the CDR3 is TGCAGCGTCGACGGCCGGCCGGAAGGTCCCAACTATGGCTACACCTTC. Translating it yields CSVDGRPEGPNYGYTF.